The source of this T cell receptor (beta chain) is a study of shared clonotypes between healthy human individuals. It was across several immunoSEQ plates that each subset's genomic DNA was evenly split. Sequenced by immunoSEQ multiplex PCR; TCRdb stores in-frame clones only, minus some. The sample has about 2.4 million clones, roughly 92% seen once. V lost 4 bases and J 6 bases, leaving 10 bases between the germline ends. Looked up from germline, CDR1 is MGHDK and CDR2 is SYGVNS. The length of the CDR3 is 12 residues. The chain has TRBV25-1 and TRBJ2-7; no clear D gene. The sample taken for sequencing was naive CD4+ T cells sorted from blood. Indicated subset: CD45RA+ positively selected. The TCR originated in a man between 18 and 35 years old in good health. The CDR3 sequence: CASSVQITEQYF. The CDR3 nucleotides are TGTGCCAGCAGTGTACAGATTACCGAGCAGTACTTC.